These 28 T cell receptor beta chains were all obtained from the same sample, sequenced in a study of T-cell memory formation after mild COVID-19. Each CDR3 protein gets one entry after TCRdb re-called the 5' RACE reads with MiXCR. The sample gives some 270,000 distinct CDR3 sequences, approximately 15% of which show up once; around 2% is in the top ten. Source material: PBMCs or a T cell subset sorted from them (not recorded which). These receptors all stem from an adult woman who had mild COVID-19 (a few samples of this study predate the infection). Cell type and time point are not known.

This clonotype has only a few counts. V and J are TRBV7-8 and TRBJ1-2, with TRBD1 as a possible D gene (6 bases). The CDR3 runs 15 residues. Germline V gene data show CDR1 as SGHVS and CDR2 as FQNEAQ. V dropped 3 bases and J dropped 6 bases, with 17 bases sitting between them. The CDR3 region has the DNA TGTGCCAGCAGCTTTCTCGGGGGGCACGAGAATGGCTACACCTTC. This encodes CASSFLGGHENGYTF.

This clonotype has more than one count but fewer than ten. This chain connects TRBV7-2 to TRBJ1-2, with 8 bases identical to TRBD1. Germline CDR1 is SGHTA and CDR2 is FQGNSA. After removal of 0 bases from V and 3 bases from J, the junction contained 6 bases not matched to a gene. CDR3 length: 16 residues. CDR3 protein: CASSLAPGQAHYGYTF. The CDR3 DNA follows: TGTGCCAGCAGCTTAGCGCCGGGACAGGCCCACTATGGCTACACCTTC.

This clonotype has only a few counts. This chain uses TRBV12-3 or TRBV12-4 with TRBJ2-5, with 8 bases matching TRBD1. This CDR3 spans 17 amino acids. The V segment lost 8 bases and the J segment 2 bases; nucleotides outside the gene matches: 16. As DNA, the CDR3 is TGTGCCAGCTCTCCATGGGGCAGGGGGCAGTTTCAAGAGACCCAGTACTTC. Translation gives CASSPWGRGQFQETQYF.

The chain joins TRBV18 to TRBJ1-1; no reliable D call. The V gene lost 2 bases and the J gene lost 7 bases, with 8 bases spanning the gap. Germline V gene lookup returns CDR1 KGHSH and CDR2 LQKENI. This CDR3 is built from 12 residues. CDR3 DNA sequence: TGTGCCAGCTCACCATATACGGATGAAGCTTTCTTT. Protein product: CASSPYTDEAFF.

The genes are TRBV20-1 and TRBJ2-1, with D unresolved. The V gene's germline CDR1 is DFQATT and CDR2 SNEGSKA (reference sequence). V lost 3 bases to trimming and J lost 5 bases, with 11 bases between them. The length of the CDR3 is 13 residues. This chain's CDR3 is CSASLPPNNEQFF. CDR3 sequence (DNA): TGCAGTGCTAGTCTACCGCCCAACAATGAGCAGTTCTTC.

The rearrangement links TRBV2 to TRBJ2-1; D gene uncertain. V shed 1 base and J shed 0 bases, with 10 bases lying between them. This CDR3 region has 16 residues. Looked up from germline, CDR1 is SNHLY and CDR2 is FYNNEI. CDR3 loop: CASSEVSWRSYNEQFF. In nucleotides, the CDR3 is TGTGCCAGCAGTGAAGTGAGTTGGCGCTCCTACAATGAGCAGTTCTTC.

Only a few counts were recorded for this clonotype. The gene calls are TRBV4-1 and TRBJ2-7, with TRBD2 identical over 8 bases. This CDR3 contains 19 residues. The trim removed 3 bases at V and 0 bases at J, leaving 16 bases unmatched. Per germline, CDR1 MGHRA and CDR2 YSYEKL. The CDR3, as DNA: TGCGCCAGCAGCCAGAGGGGGGGAGCGGGGGCTCCGAGCTCCTACGAGCAGTACTTC. This sequence encodes CASSQRGGAGAPSSYEQYF.

The genes are TRBV2 and TRBJ2-3; D possibly corresponds to TRBD2 (5 bases). V lost 4 bases and J 2 bases, leaving 13 bases between the germline ends. This CDR3 comprises 15 residues. Germline V gene lookup returns CDR1 SNHLY and CDR2 FYNNEI. The CDR3 DNA follows: TGTGCCAGCAGTGCCCGAGCGGCGCCCACAGATACGCAGTATTTT. This sequence encodes CASSARAAPTDTQYF.

The CDR3 here is CASRATSGRNTQYF. The CDR3 bases are TGCGCCAGCAGAGCAACTAGCGGGAGAAATACGCAGTATTTT. The rearrangement uses TRBV4-1 and TRBJ2-3; 11 nucleotides line up with TRBD2. The J segment lost 7 bases and the V segment lost 6 bases, leaving 6 bases of the junction unmatched. Per germline, CDR1 MGHRA and CDR2 YSYEKL. This CDR3 has 14 amino acids.

This clonotype showed up many times. The rearrangement uses TRBV4-1 and TRBJ2-1; either TRBD1 or TRBD2 may supply D (5 bases each). Looked up from germline, CDR1 is MGHRA and CDR2 is YSYEKL. V was shortened by 4 bases and J by 0 bases, with 10 bases between the two germline ends. The CDR3 covers 15 residues. CDR3 region: CASSPAGTSYNEQFF. DNA of the CDR3: TGCGCCAGCAGCCCGGCAGGGACCTCCTACAATGAGCAGTTCTTC.

This clonotype was detected a few times. The rearrangement uses TRBV6-1 and TRBJ1-1; 7 nucleotides line up with TRBD1. Trimming at V came to 3 bases and at J to 1 base, leaving 5 bases not matched to a gene. Germline V gene data show CDR1 as MNHNS and CDR2 as SASEGT. The CDR3 covers 15 residues. CDR3 DNA sequence: TGTGCCAGCAGTGATGTGGGACAGCCGAACACTGAAGCTTTCTTT. Protein sequence: CASSDVGQPNTEAFF.

This chain connects TRBV18 to TRBJ2-7; 8 bases line up with TRBD1. The CDR3 covers 15 residues. Germline CDR1 and CDR2: KGHSH and LQKENI. Trimming took 4 bases from V and 5 from J; bases not matched to a gene: 10. The CDR3 loop reads CASSLVTTGADEQYF. The CDR3 coding sequence is TGTGCCAGCTCACTTGTTACGACAGGGGCGGACGAGCAGTACTTC.

This chain uses TRBV20-1 with TRBJ2-7, with TRBD1 identical over 7 bases. This CDR3 comprises 14 residues. Looked up from germline, CDR1 is DFQATT and CDR2 is SNEGSKA (reference sequence). The J segment lost 3 bases and the V segment lost 5 bases, leaving 10 bases of the junction unmatched. Here the CDR3 DNA reads TGCAGTGCTTCGCGGACAGGAAGGCACTACGAGCAGTACTTC. Its protein product is CSASRTGRHYEQYF.

The sample holds a few counts of this clonotype. The gene calls are TRBV28 and TRBJ1-2, with D possibly being TRBD1 (6 bases). Trimming stripped 4 bases from V and 7 bases from J, with 13 bases between. The CDR3 covers 13 residues. The germline V gene has CDR1 MDHEN and CDR2 SYDVKM. DNA for the CDR3: TGTGCCAGCAGTTCCAATACAGGGCTTGGCTACACCTTC. Translation gives CASSSNTGLGYTF.

The gene calls are TRBV6-1 and TRBJ2-1, with D maybe TRBD1 (6 bases). The CDR3 is 16 residues long. V lost 6 bases, J lost 0 bases, and 15 bases lay in between. CDR1 is MNHNS and CDR2 is SASEGT in the germline V gene. CDR3 amino acids: CASRVGTPSSYNEQFF. For the CDR3, the DNA is TGTGCCAGCAGAGTTGGGACACCGAGCTCCTACAATGAGCAGTTCTTC.

This clonotype was found a few times. The gene calls are TRBV12-3 or TRBV12-4 and TRBJ1-3; 8 bases align to TRBD1. The CDR3 sequence is 15 residues long. Trimming cost V 8 bases and J 4 bases; bases outside gene matches: 10. The CDR3 region has the DNA TGTGCCAGCGCCGACAGGGGAGTTGGCGGAAACACCATATATTTT. It encodes CASADRGVGGNTIYF.

The rearrangement joins TRBV12-3 or TRBV12-4 to TRBJ2-7; 12 bases are shared with TRBD1. V was pared by 7 bases and J by 6 bases, with 10 bases of the junction left unmatched. The CDR3 consists of 15 residues. CDR3 coding DNA: TGTGCCAGCAAGCCCGGGGACAGGGGGCAGGCCGAGCAGTACTTC. Its translation is CASKPGDRGQAEQYF.

V usage is TRBV7-9 and J usage is TRBJ1-2; 10 positions match TRBD1. The CDR3 is 18 amino acids. Per the germline V gene, CDR1 is SEHNR and CDR2 is FQNEAQ (reference sequence). V was clipped by 3 bases and J by 2 bases; unmatched bases: 12. The CDR3 DNA sequence: TGTGCCAGCAGCTTCAGAGGTCGGGGGGGACAGGGGAACTATGGCTACACCTTC. Residues: CASSFRGRGGQGNYGYTF.

Only a few counts were recorded for this clonotype. The chain combines TRBV6-6 with TRBJ2-1; 10 bases agree with TRBD2. This CDR3 comprises 15 residues. Trimming removed 6 bases from V and 5 bases from J; junction bases left unmatched: 7. Germline-derived CDR1 and CDR2 are MNHNY and SVGAGI (reference sequence). CDR3 in amino acids: CASRDPSGSNNEQFF. The CDR3 DNA is TGTGCCAGCAGAGATCCTAGCGGGAGTAACAATGAGCAGTTCTTC.

This clonotype has just a few counts. The V gene is TRBV11-3, the J gene TRBJ2-5, with 7 nucleotides matching TRBD1. The CDR3 loop spans 16 amino acids. Germline V lookup: CDR1 SGHNT, CDR2 YENEEA. Trimming cost V 3 bases and J 2 bases; bases outside gene matches: 9. Here the CDR3 DNA reads TGTGCCAGCAGCTTGGGACAGATCTCACCGCAAGAGACCCAGTACTTC. Protein product: CASSLGQISPQETQYF.

There are a few counts of this clonotype. This chain joins TRBV10-3 and TRBJ2-5; D not certain. V gave up 3 bases and J gave up 5 bases, with 7 bases separating them. Looked up from germline, CDR1 is ENHRY and CDR2 is SYGVKD. CDR3 length: 12 residues. CDR3 DNA sequence: TGTGCCATCAGTGATAGGGCGGAGACCCAGTACTTC. This codes for CAISDRAETQYF.

This sequence joins TRBV7-9 and TRBJ1-2; D not certain. Germline-derived CDR1 and CDR2 are SEHNR and FQNEAQ (reference sequence). The CDR3 covers 15 residues. The V and J ends lost 5 bases and 4 bases respectively, with 17 bases between them. This CDR3 reads CASSARGVASYGYTF. The CDR3 nucleotides read TGTGCCAGCAGCGCTCGCGGTGTTGCATCCTATGGCTACACCTTC.

The chain links TRBV19 to TRBJ2-3; 8 bases match TRBD1. The CDR3 spans 15 residues. In germline, CDR1 is LNHDA, CDR2 SQIVND (reference sequence). The ends lost 2 bases at V and 6 bases at J; junction bases unmatched: 7. The chain's CDR3 is CASSIPGGRSDTQYF. The CDR3 coding sequence is TGTGCCAGTAGTATACCAGGGGGCAGGTCCGATACGCAGTATTTT. The entire variable domain, with the rest obtained from reference TRBV19 and TRBJ2-3, is as follows: DGGITQSPKYLFRKEGQNVTLSCEQNLNHDAMYWYRQDPGQGLRLIYYSQIVNDFQKGDIAEGYSVSREKKESFPLTVTSAQKNPTAFYLCASSIPGGRSDTQYFGPGTRLTVL.

The rearrangement joins TRBV5-1 to TRBJ1-6; possibly TRBD1 for D (5 bases). V dropped 4 bases and J dropped 8 bases, with 16 bases sitting between them. This CDR3 has 15 residues. From germline, CDR1 is SGHRS and CDR2 YFSETQ. The CDR3 DNA sequence: TGCGCCAGCAGCCGTACTGGCTCCAGGGATTCACCCCTCCACTTT. Amino acid sequence: CASSRTGSRDSPLHF.

This clonotype was counted between two and nine times. This sequence joins TRBV7-9 and TRBJ1-1; TRBD1 agrees at 8 bases. V was clipped by 4 bases and J by 1 base; unmatched bases: 2. The CDR3 extends over 14 amino acids. Germline V lookup: CDR1 SEHNR, CDR2 FQNEAQ (reference sequence). This chain's CDR3 is CASSSDRGNTEAFF. The CDR3 DNA reads TGTGCCAGCAGCTCAGACAGGGGGAACACTGAAGCTTTCTTT.

This clonotype was detected a few times. The V call is TRBV10-3, the J call TRBJ2-1; 8 bases line up with TRBD2. V lost 4 bases to trimming and J lost 9 bases; unmatched junction nucleotides: 8. The CDR3 extends over 14 amino acids. Per the germline V gene, CDR1 is ENHRY and CDR2 is SYGVKD. CDR3 coding DNA: TGTGCCATCAGTGTTGGGACTAGTGATATTGAGCAGTTCTTC. Translating gives CAISVGTSDIEQFF.

This clonotype was counted between two and nine times. In DNA, the CDR3 is TGCAGCGTTCTCCGGGACCGCCGCTACGAGCAGTACTTC. This gives the protein CSVLRDRRYEQYF. V and J are TRBV29-1 and TRBJ2-7; either TRBD1 or TRBD2 may supply D (5 bases each). V lost 5 bases to trimming and J lost 3 bases, with 14 bases between them. The CDR3 loop spans 13 amino acids. The germline V gene has CDR1 SQVTM and CDR2 ANQGSEA.

A few counts support this clonotype. V is TRBV28 and J is TRBJ2-7; D may match TRBD1 or TRBD2 (6 bases each). The CDR3 consists of 17 residues. The ends were cut back, 4 bases at V and 2 bases at J, with 21 bases in the middle. Germline CDR1 is MDHEN and CDR2 is SYDVKM. The CDR3 DNA reads TGTGCCAGCAGTTCCACCGGCAGATTCGGGGGCCCCTACGAGCAGTACTTC. Residues: CASSSTGRFGGPYEQYF.